Each of the 12 T cell receptor beta chains below was sequenced from the same sample in a study of T-cell reconstitution after alpha-beta-depleted transplantation in children. As it was prepared, the TCRbeta library received unique molecular identifiers. MiXCR, applied by TCRdb to the PCR reads, yields one record per CDR3 protein. The data hold 490,000 or so distinct CDR3 sequences, with about an eighth observed a single time. This sample comprised PBMCs from the stem cell graft donor, obtained from the stem cell graft. Receptor source: a human donor who donated a stem cell graft to a child with combined immunodeficiency.

This clonotype was seen more than once but under ten times. The chain combines TRBV7-3 with TRBJ2-3, with 10 bases that match TRBD2. J gave up 2 bases and V 3 bases, and 11 bases lay outside the gene matches. Germline V gives CDR1 SGHTA, CDR2 FQGTGA. This CDR3 has 18 residues. DNA of the CDR3: TGTGCCAGCAGCTTTGACCCCTGGACTAGCGGTTACACAGATACGCAGTATTTT. This codes for CASSFDPWTSGYTDTQYF.

This clonotype turned up a few times. The V call is TRBV5-1, the J call TRBJ2-5, with 7 positions matching TRBD2. Germline trimming cut 4 bases from V and 5 bases from J; bases unmatched to any gene: 17. CDR1 SGHRS and CDR2 YFSETQ come from the germline V gene. This CDR3 contains 17 residues. The CDR3 nucleotides are TGCGCCAGCAGCCAAGGGACGGACGTTGCGGGAGATGAGACCCAGTACTTC. It encodes CASSQGTDVAGDETQYF.

This clonotype was counted ten times or more. This CDR3 is CASRSYTEAFF. Here the CDR3 DNA reads TGCGCCAGCAGATCATACACTGAAGCTTTCTTT. This rearrangement joins TRBV5-1 to TRBJ1-1; D uncertain. This CDR3 comprises 11 residues. The V gene's germline CDR1 is SGHRS and CDR2 YFSETQ. V was trimmed by 5 bases and J by 3 bases, leaving 5 bases between them.

The V gene is TRBV6-1, the J gene TRBJ2-1; D unclear. Germline V gene lookup returns CDR1 MNHNS and CDR2 SASEGT. This CDR3 spans 17 amino acids. The V end lost 6 bases, the J end lost 0 bases, and 18 bases lay between the germline ends. The CDR3 protein is CASRRLTDGFSYNEQFF. The CDR3 DNA reads TGTGCCAGCAGGAGGTTAACGGACGGGTTCTCCTACAATGAGCAGTTCTTC.

This clonotype was counted many times. It is likely a read error, because the conserved phenylalanine at the end of the CDR3 is missing. No DNA is shown, since the ends of the CDR3 on it are uncertain; the CDR3 is the one TCRdb lists. The rearrangement joins TRBV21-1 to TRBJ1-1; the DNA was not compared with TRBD1, the D call given in the table. TRBV21-1 is reported as a pseudogene. From its first to its last residue, the CDR3 has 12 amino acids. This CDR3 is CASSKEMGTPPG.

At least ten counts were recorded for this clonotype. V gene TRBV12-3 or TRBV12-4 combines with J gene TRBJ2-7; no clear D. The CDR3 is 12 residues long. The V end lost 2 bases, the J end lost 4 bases, and 6 bases lay between the germline ends. CDR3 nucleotides: TGTGCCAGCAGTTTAATTGAGTACGAGCAGTACTTC. It translates to CASSLIEYEQYF.

Many counts were recorded for this clonotype. The chain couples TRBV12-3 or TRBV12-4 to TRBJ2-1; 8 bases fit TRBD1. The CDR3 has 13 amino acids. Losses at the gene ends were 3 bases for V and 15 bases for J; bases not matched to a gene: 10. The CDR3 DNA reads as TGTGCCAGCAGTTTCTTCAGGGGGCGAAGGTGGTTCTTC. It specifies CASSFFRGRRWFF.

This clonotype has at least ten counts. The V call is TRBV12-3 or TRBV12-4, the J call TRBJ2-7, with D hard to call. CDR3 size: 10 residues. V was cut by 3 bases and J by 5 bases, with 2 bases left in between. The CDR3 sequence is CASSFHEQYF. The CDR3, as DNA: TGTGCCAGCAGTTTTCACGAGCAGTACTTC.

V usage is TRBV12-3 or TRBV12-4 and J usage is TRBJ1-5; D call uncertain. Trimming shortened V by 6 bases and J by 3 bases, and 15 bases separated the two germline ends. The length of the CDR3 is 15 residues. The CDR3 reads CASSPFTGINQPQHF. In DNA, the CDR3 is TGTGCCAGCAGCCCCTTTACCGGGATCAATCAGCCCCAGCATTTT.

This clonotype was counted many times. The genes are TRBV20-1 and TRBJ1-2; D is perhaps TRBD1 (5 bases). Trimming left V 7 bases short and J 7 bases short, with 10 bases between. This CDR3 region has 10 residues. Germline assignment: CDR1 DFQATT and CDR2 SNEGSKA (reference sequence). The CDR3 nucleotides are TGCAGTGGGCAGGGTTTTGGCTACACCTTC. It specifies CSGQGFGYTF.

This chain uses TRBV7-8 with TRBJ1-5, with D tentatively TRBD1 (5 bases). The germline gives CDR1 SGHVS, CDR2 FQNEAQ. Trimming stripped 1 base from V and 2 bases from J, with 15 bases between. This CDR3 region has 17 residues. The CDR3 nucleotides are TGTGCCAGCAGCTTAGTGGCGGGCAGGGTTGGCAATCAGCCCCAGCATTTT. It specifies CASSLVAGRVGNQPQHF.

Many counts were recorded for this clonotype. The J gene is TRBJ2-7, the V gene TRBV28; TRBD1 matches at 7 bases. Germline loops: CDR1 MDHEN, CDR2 SYDVKM. The CDR3 is made up of 14 amino acids. J was trimmed by 7 bases and V by 1 base; bases with no gene match: 7. The CDR3 region has the DNA TGTGCCAGCAGTTTATCCTTACAGGGGATGGAGCAGTACTTC. Amino acids: CASSLSLQGMEQYF.